This T cell receptor beta chain stems from a study of blood T cell repertoires in COVID-19. In the authors' workflow: Reference gene primer amplification yielded estimated nucleated cell counts. TCRdb keeps only in-frame clones here, not all; method: immunoSEQ multiplex PCR. Clonal size and the V and J genes are those of that table, whereas D and trimming came from the DNA. The table shows 120,000 to 150,000 clones, with about 91% occurring only once. This CDR3 spans 17 amino acids. This chain connects TRBV21-1 to TRBJ1-6; the table calls TRBD1, which could not be checked here. TRBV21-1 is an annotated pseudogene. This TCR derives from a woman in her forties or fifties with acute or convalescent COVID-19. Material: peripheral blood. The CDR3 spells CASSKAIGTSYNSPLHF. The DNA for the CDR3 is TGTGCCAGCAGCAAAGCTATCGGGACATCTTATAATTCACCCCTCCACTTT.